Listed below are T cell receptor beta chains from one sample, sequenced in a study of identical twins. TCRdb re-analysed the 5' RACE reads in MiXCR, keeping a single row per CDR3 protein. The sample holds 300,000 to 400,000 distinct CDR3 sequences, roughly 12% seen once. The same sample was also used in a study of yellow fever vaccine responses in identical twins.

Material: CD8+ T cells sorted from blood. These receptors all stem from a woman under 30 in good health. The CDR3 runs from the conserved cysteine through the conserved F or W. The order of the fields is clone size, V gene, D gene, J gene, CDR3 protein, CDR3 DNA. D genes are given only for firm matches. Clone size appears in some rows only: once, few, many, or a class for an expanded clone.

few	TRBV10-3	TRBD2	TRBJ2-1	CAIGGRGGQSYNEQFF	TGTGCCATAGGGGGTCGCGGGGGGCAATCCTACAATGAGCAGTTCTTC
few	TRBV4-2	TRBD2	TRBJ2-5	CASSQAGTSGRGGQETQYF	TGTGCCAGCAGCCAAGCGGGGACTAGCGGGAGAGGGGGCCAAGAGACCCAGTACTTC
-	TRBV12-3/TRBV12-4	TRBD1	TRBJ2-6	CANSLGSGGFSGANVLTF	TGTGCCAACAGTTTAGGATCAGGGGGCTTTTCTGGGGCCAACGTCCTGACTTTC
few	TRBV20-1	-	TRBJ1-4	CSARDGQNEKLFF	TGCAGTGCGCGGGACGGTCAAAATGAAAAACTGTTTTTT
few	TRBV7-2	TRBD2	TRBJ2-1	CASSSLAGALRNEQFF	TGTGCCAGCAGCTCCCTAGCGGGGGCCCTCCGCAATGAGCAGTTCTTC
-	TRBV5-1	TRBD2	TRBJ2-2	CASSSETGTSGSSDTGELFF	TGCGCCAGCAGCTCAGAAACCGGGACTAGCGGGAGTTCGGACACCGGGGAGCTGTTTTTT
many	TRBV7-9	TRBD1	TRBJ2-2	CASSPTGTGELFF	TGCGCCAGCAGCCCGACAGGGACCGGGGAGCTGTTTTTT
many	TRBV27	-	TRBJ1-1	CASSLSANTEAFF	TGTGCCAGCAGTTTATCGGCGAACACTGAAGCTTTCTTT
-	TRBV27	TRBD2	TRBJ2-1	CASSLRTSGKLPYNEQFF	TGTGCCAGCAGTTTAAGGACTAGCGGGAAACTACCTTACAATGAGCAGTTCTTC
-	TRBV11-2	-	TRBJ2-3	CASSSRLQGSTDTQYF	TGTGCCAGCAGCTCCCGCCTGCAGGGGTCGACAGATACGCAGTATTTT
-	TRBV6-5	-	TRBJ2-1	CASSYSVGEGYNEQFF	TGTGCCAGCAGTTACTCGGTGGGAGAGGGGTACAATGAGCAGTTCTTC
few	TRBV9	-	TRBJ2-2	CASSVWDTGELFF	TGTGCCAGCAGCGTGTGGGATACCGGGGAGCTGTTTTTT
-	TRBV9	TRBD2	TRBJ2-7	CASSPGTSEYEQYF	TGTGCCAGCAGCCCGGGGACTAGCGAGTACGAGCAGTACTTC
many	TRBV5-1	TRBD1	TRBJ2-7	CASSEVGTGAYEQYF	TGCGCCAGCAGTGAGGTAGGGACAGGGGCCTACGAGCAGTACTTC
-	TRBV20-1	-	TRBJ2-2	CSATGTNTGELFF	TGCAGTGCTACGGGCACGAACACCGGGGAGCTGTTTTTT
-	TRBV5-1	-	TRBJ1-1	CASSLAGVVMNTEAFF	TGCGCCAGCAGCTTGGCAGGGGTGGTTATGAACACTGAAGCTTTCTTT
-	TRBV24-1	-	TRBJ2-2	CATSGENTGELFF	TGTGCCACCAGTGGAGAGAACACCGGGGAGCTGTTTTTT
many	TRBV5-1	-	TRBJ2-1	CASSGVDEQFF	TGCGCCAGCAGCGGGGTGGATGAGCAGTTCTTC
few	TRBV20-1	-	TRBJ1-6	CSAREGESYNSPLHF	TGCAGTGCTAGGGAGGGTGAATCCTATAATTCACCCCTCCACTTT
many	TRBV12-3/TRBV12-4	TRBD1	TRBJ1-2	CASSRGPAYGYTF	TGTGCCAGCAGTAGGGGGCCGGCCTATGGCTACACCTTC
few	TRBV9	-	TRBJ2-2	CASSVPNGTLNTGELFF	TGTGCCAGCAGCGTTCCCAACGGGACGTTGAACACCGGGGAGCTGTTTTTT